One and the same sample provided the 14 T cell receptor beta chains below, sequenced in a study of cytomegalovirus exposure and HLA in healthy donors. The table came from immunoSEQ multiplex PCR; TCRdb's copy has only in-frame clones and leaves some out. The table records more than 85,000 clones, roughly 86% of them present only once. Sequenced sample: PBMCs. Every receptor here comes from a woman younger than 30 in good health and CMV-seropositive.

This clone was seen a handful of times. The gene calls are TRBV4-1 and TRBJ1-4, with 11 bases fitting TRBD1. Germline-derived CDR1 and CDR2 are MGHRA and YSYEKL. This CDR3 contains 17 residues. The junction had 9 bases not matched to a gene; V was cut back by 0 bases and J by 9 bases. This CDR3 reads CASSQDAFGDRGKKLFF. CDR3 nucleotide sequence: TGCGCCAGCAGCCAAGATGCATTCGGGGACAGGGGGAAAAAACTGTTTTTT.

The chain employs TRBV27 and TRBJ1-4; 8 nucleotides line up with TRBD1. The CDR3 sequence is 16 residues long. With 0 bases clipped from V and 8 bases from J, the junction kept 8 bases outside the gene matches. The germline V gene encodes CDR1 MNHEY and CDR2 SMNVEV (reference sequence). The CDR3: CASSLSPGQVREKLFF. CDR3 sequence (DNA): TGTGCCAGCAGTTTATCTCCGGGACAGGTCCGGGAAAAACTGTTTTTT. Filled out from reference TRBV27 and TRBJ1-4, the complete variable domain reads EAQVTQNPRYLITVTGKKLTVTCSQNMNHEYMSWYRQDPGLGLRQIYYSMNVEVTDKGDVPEGYKVSRKEKRNFPLILESPSPNQTSLYFCASSLSPGQVREKLFFGSGTQLSVL.

This rearrangement joins TRBV28 to TRBJ1-1, with 8 positions matching TRBD1. This CDR3 is built from 14 residues. V lost 7 bases and J lost 6; bases outside the gene matches: 10. Per the germline V gene, CDR1 is MDHEN and CDR2 is SYDVKM. DNA of the CDR3: TGTGCCAGCACACGACAGGGGAGGACAGCTGAAGCTTTCTTT. Residues: CASTRQGRTAEAFF. The whole variable domain, filled in from reference TRBV28 and TRBJ1-1, reads DVKVTQSSRYLVKRTGEKVFLECVQDMDHENMFWYRQDPGLGLRLIYFSYDVKMKEKGDIPEGYSVSREKKERFSLILESASTNQTSMYLCASTRQGRTAEAFFGQGTRLTVV.

The V gene is TRBV30, the J gene TRBJ1-2; D ambiguous. Germline CDR1 and CDR2: GTSNPN and SVGIG (reference sequence). Trimming stripped 1 base from V and 2 bases from J, with 5 bases between. CDR3 length: 12 residues. The CDR3 here is CAWSGANYGYTF. The CDR3 DNA reads TGTGCCTGGAGTGGGGCAAACTATGGCTACACCTTC. Based on the CDR3 plus reference TRBV30 and TRBJ1-2, the full variable domain is SQTIHQWPATLVQPVGSPLSLECTVEGTSNPNLYWYRQAAGRGLQLLFYSVGIGQISSEVPQNLSASRPQDRQFILSSKKLLLSDSGFYLCAWSGANYGYTFGSGTRLTVV.

The chain recombines TRBV11-2 with TRBJ2-5; 12 bases agree with TRBD2. Trimming cost V 4 bases and J 5 bases; bases outside gene matches: 8. In germline, CDR1 is SGHAT, CDR2 FQNNGV. The CDR3 has 16 residues. The CDR3 protein is CASSSSSGGASETQYF. CDR3 sequence (DNA): TGTGCCAGCAGCTCATCTAGCGGGGGGGCCTCTGAGACCCAGTACTTC.

V gene TRBV5-6 combines with J gene TRBJ1-3, with TRBD1 identical over 7 bases. The CDR3 is made up of 17 amino acids. The V and J ends lost 1 base and 2 bases, in that order; junction bases with no gene match: 9. Germline lookup yields CDR1 SGHDT and CDR2 YYEEEE. CDR3 nucleotide sequence: TGTGCCAGCAGCTTGCGGGGGACAGCCCTTACTGGAAACACCATATATTTT. This codes for CASSLRGTALTGNTIYF.

This sequence joins TRBV6-6 and TRBJ2-3; the match to TRBD2 covers 12 bases. V dropped 3 bases and J dropped 3; count of bases not matched to a gene: 4. The CDR3 runs to 16 residues. CDR1 is MNHNY and CDR2 is SVGAGI in the germline V gene (reference sequence). The chain's CDR3 is CASSYGLAGGTDTQYF. The CDR3 DNA reads TGTGCCAGCAGTTATGGCCTAGCGGGAGGGACAGATACGCAGTATTTT.

The V gene is TRBV11-3, the J gene TRBJ1-4, with D perhaps matching TRBD1 (6 bases). The CDR3 spans 14 residues. Trimming removed 0 bases at V and 6 bases at J, with 8 bases between. The V gene's germline CDR1 is SGHNT and CDR2 YENEEA. CDR3 in DNA: TGTGCCAGCAGCTTAGAGTCAGGGGATGAAAAACTGTTTTTT. This encodes CASSLESGDEKLFF.

This chain links TRBV10-3 with TRBJ1-1; 8 bases line up with TRBD1. The CDR3 length is 15 residues. Looked up from germline, CDR1 is ENHRY and CDR2 is SYGVKD. V shed 7 bases and J 0 bases; nucleotides not matched to a gene: 7. CDR3 nucleotide sequence: TGTGCCATCAAAAGGGGACAGGAGATGAACACTGAAGCTTTCTTT. Translating gives CAIKRGQEMNTEAFF.

The chain uses TRBV5-4 and TRBJ2-3; TRBD2 aligns across 11 bases. CDR3 size: 15 residues. V was clipped by 4 bases and J by 3 bases; unmatched bases: 4. Germline V gene sequence: CDR1 SGHNT, CDR2 YYREEE (reference sequence). The DNA for the CDR3 is TGTGCCAGCAGCCTAAGGACTAGCGGGACAGATACGCAGTATTTT. It specifies CASSLRTSGTDTQYF.

The rearrangement links TRBV5-1 to TRBJ2-3; 9 nucleotides agree with TRBD1. Germline CDR1 is SGHRS and CDR2 is YFSETQ. J gave up 13 bases and V 2 bases, and 8 bases lay outside the gene matches. This CDR3 region has 13 residues. CDR3 nucleotide sequence: TGCGCCAGCAGCTTTTTAGGGGACAGGGAAAAGTATTTT. Residues: CASSFLGDREKYF.

V gene TRBV19 combines with J gene TRBJ2-2; 7 bases match TRBD1. CDR3 length: 15 amino acids. With 7 bases clipped from V and 4 bases from J, the junction kept 9 bases outside the gene matches. The germline gives CDR1 LNHDA, CDR2 SQIVND (reference sequence). CDR3 DNA: TGTGCCAGTATGGGGTTTGGGACAGCCACCGGGGAGCTGTTTTTT. Translation gives CASMGFGTATGELFF.

This clone was seen a single time. This chain uses TRBV7-9 with TRBJ2-7; 10 bases line up with TRBD1. CDR3 size: 16 residues. With 6 bases clipped from V and 6 bases from J, the junction kept 14 bases outside the gene matches. The germline CDR1 and CDR2 sequences are SEHNR and FQNEAQ (reference sequence). CDR3 in DNA: TGTGCCAGCAGGCAAAACGCGGGACAGGGGTCTACCGAGCAGTACTTC. Protein sequence: CASRQNAGQGSTEQYF.

The V and J genes are TRBV30 and TRBJ1-5, with TRBD1 matching 8 bases. The CDR3 length is 13 residues. Trimming removed 2 bases from V and 5 bases from J; junction bases left unmatched: 2. CDR1 and CDR2 (germline): GTSNPN, SVGIG (reference sequence). CDR3 sequence: CAWSTGGYQPQHF. CDR3 DNA sequence: TGTGCCTGGAGTACAGGGGGATATCAGCCCCAGCATTTT.